Following are 7 T cell receptor beta chains from one sample sequenced in a study of T-cell memory formation after mild COVID-19. TCRdb redid the calling of the 5' RACE reads with MiXCR, one entry per CDR3 protein. The data show 10,000 to 15,000 distinct CDR3 sequences, roughly 17% seen once. The sample consisted of PBMCs or a T cell subset sorted from them (not recorded which). Receptors were obtained from a young man who had mild COVID-19 (a few samples of this study predate the infection). Cell type and time point are not known.

This clonotype was seen a few times. The chain joins TRBV6-6 to TRBJ1-5, with no clear D. CDR1 is MNHNY and CDR2 is SVGAGI in the germline V gene (reference sequence). The CDR3 has 16 amino acids. V lost 5 bases, J lost 0 bases, and 14 bases lay in between. CDR3 coding DNA: TGTGCCAGCAGTCCACGGGGATATTATAGCAATCAGCCCCAGCATTTT. Translated, it gives CASSPRGYYSNQPQHF.

The chain carries TRBV6-2 or TRBV6-3 and TRBJ2-3; D is unclear. Germline assignment: CDR1 MNHEY and CDR2 SVGEGT. The CDR3 spans 11 residues. Trimming left V 2 bases short and J 8 bases short, with 5 bases between. This chain's CDR3 is CASSYLVTQYF. CDR3 DNA sequence: TGTGCCAGCAGTTACCTGGTTACGCAGTATTTT.

On this clonotype itself: Compared with germline, one end of the junction differs, possibly owing to a read error. V is TRBV28 and J is TRBJ1-5, with a weak D call TRBD1 (5 bases). The CDR3 sequence is 14 residues long. The germline V gene encodes CDR1 MDHEN and CDR2 SYDVKM. The CDR3 protein is CDSSFWLGDQPQHF. The CDR3 coding sequence is TGTGACAGCAGTTTTTGGTTGGGGGATCAGCCCCAGCATTTT.

There are a few counts of this clonotype. The chain combines TRBV11-3 with TRBJ2-7; the D is unclear. Germline V CDR1 and CDR2: SGHNT, YENEEA. CDR3 length: 15 residues. V was cut by 0 bases and J by 3 bases, with 12 bases left in between. CDR3 nucleotide sequence: TGTGCCAGCAGCTTAGATGTTGCCCCGTACTACGAGCAGTACTTC. Its protein product is CASSLDVAPYYEQYF.

The sample holds many counts of this clonotype. The rearrangement joins TRBV27 to TRBJ1-5; D is undetermined. The CDR3 runs to 15 residues. Germline lookup yields CDR1 MNHEY and CDR2 SMNVEV (reference sequence). V lost 5 bases, J lost 3 bases, and 14 bases lay in between. The DNA of the CDR3 is TGTGCCAGCAGTCTCCTTGGGTTTACCAATCAGCCCCAGCATTTT. Translation gives CASSLLGFTNQPQHF.

Here the CDR3 reads CASSRQMTSGTDTQYF. In nucleotides, the CDR3 is TGTGCCAGCAGCCGACAAATGACTAGCGGGACGGATACGCAGTATTTT. The J gene is TRBJ2-3, the V gene TRBV4-2; TRBD2 matches 11 bases. There are 16 residues in the CDR3. V was pared by 4 bases and J by 6 bases, with 9 bases of the junction left unmatched. Germline assignment: CDR1 LGHNA and CDR2 YNFKEQ.

This clonotype was observed at least ten times. The rearrangement uses TRBV6-1 and TRBJ2-7, with TRBD1 matching over 8 bases. CDR1 and CDR2 (germline): MNHNS, SASEGT. Trimming removed 6 bases from V and 3 bases from J; junction bases left unmatched: 7. The CDR3 spans 14 residues. The CDR3 spells CASSRGQFFYEQYV. The CDR3 DNA reads as TGTGCCAGCAGCAGGGGGCAATTCTTCTACGAGCAGTACGTC.